This T cell receptor (beta chain) was captured by sequencing in a study of T cell responses to AZD1222 COVID-19 vaccine. CDR3 length: 15 amino acids. Germline V CDR1 and CDR2: DFQATT, SNEGSKA (reference sequence). With 4 bases clipped from V and 8 bases from J, the junction kept 12 bases outside the gene matches. General observations from the study: At study baseline, merely five or six AZD1222 recipients were seropositive. There were repertoire samples only from the period after the peak T cell response.

This table comes from immunoSEQ multiplex PCR, and its TCRdb copy is limited to in-frame clones, with some not included. The repertoire consists of some 140,000 clones, with over 85% occurring once and the leading ten covering approximately 20%. Points on this clone: Its specificity is unknown.

The sequencing here drew on peripheral blood, taken on day 0 of AZD1222 vaccination. The receptor comes from an adult in good health. V is TRBV20-1 and J is TRBJ2-1; 9 positions match TRBD2. CDR3 nucleotide sequence: TGCAGTGCTAATGAGGCGGGACTAGCTTTCGATGAGCAGTTCTTC. Amino acid sequence: CSANEAGLAFDEQFF.